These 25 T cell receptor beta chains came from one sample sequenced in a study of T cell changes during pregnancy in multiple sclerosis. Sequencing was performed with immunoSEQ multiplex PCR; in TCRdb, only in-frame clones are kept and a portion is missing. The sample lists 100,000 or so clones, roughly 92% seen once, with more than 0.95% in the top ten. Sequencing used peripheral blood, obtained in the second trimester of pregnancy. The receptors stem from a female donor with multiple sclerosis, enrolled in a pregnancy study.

CDR3 in amino acids: CASRTTRLGYTF. CDR3 in DNA: TGTGCCAGCAGGACTACCCGGCTCGGCTACACCTTC. J is TRBJ1-2 and V is TRBV28; the D is unclear. This CDR3 spans 12 amino acids. Trimming took off 6 bases at V and 8 bases at J, with 13 bases between the two ends. Germline-derived CDR1 and CDR2 are MDHEN and SYDVKM.

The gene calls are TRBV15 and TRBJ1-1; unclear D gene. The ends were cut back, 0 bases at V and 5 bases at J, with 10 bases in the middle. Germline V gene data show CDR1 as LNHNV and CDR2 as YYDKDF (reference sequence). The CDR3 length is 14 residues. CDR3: CATSREPGQTEAFF. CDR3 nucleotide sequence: TGTGCCACCAGCAGAGAACCAGGTCAGACTGAAGCTTTCTTT.

CDR3 nucleotide sequence: TGTGCCATCAGTGAAGGGGGCCGGTCCTATGGCTACACCTTC. Translated: CAISEGGRSYGYTF. This sequence joins TRBV10-3 and TRBJ1-2, with 7 bases aligning to TRBD1. This CDR3 is built from 14 residues. With 3 bases clipped from V and 4 bases from J, the junction kept 5 bases outside the gene matches. Germline V gene sequence: CDR1 ENHRY, CDR2 SYGVKD.

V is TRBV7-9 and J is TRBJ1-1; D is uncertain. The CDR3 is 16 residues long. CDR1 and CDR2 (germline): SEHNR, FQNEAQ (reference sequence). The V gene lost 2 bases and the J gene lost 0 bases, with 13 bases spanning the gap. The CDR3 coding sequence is TGTGCCAGCAGCTTACGGAGGGCTCGGATGAACACTGAAGCTTTCTTT. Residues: CASSLRRARMNTEAFF.

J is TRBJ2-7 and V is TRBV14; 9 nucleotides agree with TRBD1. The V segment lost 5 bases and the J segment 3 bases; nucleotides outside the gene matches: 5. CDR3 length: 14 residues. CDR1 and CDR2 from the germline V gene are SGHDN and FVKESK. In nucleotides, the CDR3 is TGTGCCAGCAGCTTTGGGACAGGGAGCTACGAGCAGTACTTC. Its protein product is CASSFGTGSYEQYF. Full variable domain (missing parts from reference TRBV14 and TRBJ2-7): EAGVTQFPSHSVIEKGQTVTLRCDPISGHDNLYWYRRVMGKEIKFLLHFVKESKQDESGMPNNRFLAERTGGTYSTLKVQPAELEDSGVYFCASSFGTGSYEQYFGPGTRLTVT.

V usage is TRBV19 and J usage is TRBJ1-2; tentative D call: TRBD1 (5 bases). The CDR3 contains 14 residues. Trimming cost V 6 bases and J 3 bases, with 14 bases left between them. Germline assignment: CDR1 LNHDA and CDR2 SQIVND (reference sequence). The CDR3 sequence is CASSPGRGDYGYTF. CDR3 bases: TGTGCCAGTAGCCCCGGGAGAGGGGACTATGGCTACACCTTC.

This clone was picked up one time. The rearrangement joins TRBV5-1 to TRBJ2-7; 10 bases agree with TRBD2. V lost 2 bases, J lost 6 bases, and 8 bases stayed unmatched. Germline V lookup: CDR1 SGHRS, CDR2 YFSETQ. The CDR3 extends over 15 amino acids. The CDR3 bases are TGCGCCAGCAGCTTCGGGCTAGCGGGAGTTTCCGAGCAGTACTTC. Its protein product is CASSFGLAGVSEQYF.

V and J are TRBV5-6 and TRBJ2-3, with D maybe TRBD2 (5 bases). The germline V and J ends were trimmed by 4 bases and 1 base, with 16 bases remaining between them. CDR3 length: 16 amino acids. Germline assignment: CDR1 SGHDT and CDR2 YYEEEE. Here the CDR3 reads CASSRSSATRTDTQYF. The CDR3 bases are TGTGCCAGCAGCCGAAGTAGCGCAACGCGCACAGATACGCAGTATTTT.

CDR3: CASSSWTSTETQYF. DNA of the CDR3: TGTGCCAGCAGTTCATGGACTAGCACAGAGACCCAGTACTTC. This chain joins TRBV28 and TRBJ2-5; 8 nucleotides align to TRBD2. Looked up from germline, CDR1 is MDHEN and CDR2 is SYDVKM. This CDR3 has 14 amino acids. The trim removed 4 bases at V and 4 bases at J, leaving 5 bases unmatched.

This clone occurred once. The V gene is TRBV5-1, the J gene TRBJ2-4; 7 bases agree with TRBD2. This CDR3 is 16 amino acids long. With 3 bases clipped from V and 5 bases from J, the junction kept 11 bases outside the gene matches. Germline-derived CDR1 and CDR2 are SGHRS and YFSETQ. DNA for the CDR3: TGCGCCAGCAGCTCGACCGGGGGAGGGGCGGAAAACATTCAGTACTTC. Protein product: CASSSTGGGAENIQYF.

The CDR3 sequence: CASRGSDRGLANTEAFF. The CDR3, as DNA: TGTGCCAGCAGAGGGTCGGACAGGGGGTTAGCGAACACTGAAGCTTTCTTT. V usage is TRBV7-9 and J usage is TRBJ1-1; 10 bases fit TRBD1. The V gene's germline CDR1 is SEHNR and CDR2 FQNEAQ (reference sequence). The CDR3 spans 17 residues. J lost 1 base, V lost 6 bases, and 11 bases had no gene match.

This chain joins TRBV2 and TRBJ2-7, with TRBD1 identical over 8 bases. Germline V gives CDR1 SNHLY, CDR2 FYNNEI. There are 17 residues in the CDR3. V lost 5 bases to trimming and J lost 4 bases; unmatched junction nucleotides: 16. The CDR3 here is CASSLKDPAGGRYEQYF. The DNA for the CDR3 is TGTGCCAGCAGTTTGAAGGATCCGGCAGGGGGCAGGTACGAGCAGTACTTC.

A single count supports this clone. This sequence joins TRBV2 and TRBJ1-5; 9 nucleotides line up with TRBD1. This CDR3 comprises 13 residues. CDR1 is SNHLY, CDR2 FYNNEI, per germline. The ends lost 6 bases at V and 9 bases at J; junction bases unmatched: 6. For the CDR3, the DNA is TGTGCCAGCAGATCGGGACAGGGAGGGCCCCAGCATTTT. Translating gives CASRSGQGGPQHF.

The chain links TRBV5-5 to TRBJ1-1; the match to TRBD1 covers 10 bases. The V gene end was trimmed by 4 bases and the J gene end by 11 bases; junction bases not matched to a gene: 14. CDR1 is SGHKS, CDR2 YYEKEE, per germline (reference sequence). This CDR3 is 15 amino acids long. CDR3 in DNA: TGTGCCAGCAGCCATCGACAGGGGGCTGGTTTTTTTGCTTTCTTT. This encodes CASSHRQGAGFFAFF.

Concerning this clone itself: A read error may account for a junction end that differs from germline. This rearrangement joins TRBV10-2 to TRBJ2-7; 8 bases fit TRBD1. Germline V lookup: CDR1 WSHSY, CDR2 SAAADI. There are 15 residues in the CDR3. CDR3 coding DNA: TGCGCCAGCAGTGAGGCGGACAGGGTCTCCCACGAGCAGTACTTC. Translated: CASSEADRVSHEQYF.

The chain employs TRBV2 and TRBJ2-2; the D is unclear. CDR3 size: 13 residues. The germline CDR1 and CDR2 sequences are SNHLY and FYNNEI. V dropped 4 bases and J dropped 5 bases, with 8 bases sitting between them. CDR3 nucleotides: TGTGCCAGCAGTGCTCAGTTAACCGGGGAGCTGTTTTTT. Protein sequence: CASSAQLTGELFF.

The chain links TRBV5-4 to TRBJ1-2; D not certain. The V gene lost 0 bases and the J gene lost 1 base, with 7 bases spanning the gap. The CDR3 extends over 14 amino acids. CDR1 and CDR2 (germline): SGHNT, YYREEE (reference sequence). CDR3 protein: CASSLEWSNYGYTF. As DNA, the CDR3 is TGTGCCAGCAGCTTGGAATGGAGTAACTATGGCTACACCTTC.

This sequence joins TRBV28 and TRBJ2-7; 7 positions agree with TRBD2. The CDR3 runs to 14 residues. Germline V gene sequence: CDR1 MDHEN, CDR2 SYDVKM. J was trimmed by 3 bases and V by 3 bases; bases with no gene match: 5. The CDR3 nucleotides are TGTGCCAGCAGTTTCCATTCGGGGGGCTACGAGCAGTACTTC. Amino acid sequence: CASSFHSGGYEQYF.

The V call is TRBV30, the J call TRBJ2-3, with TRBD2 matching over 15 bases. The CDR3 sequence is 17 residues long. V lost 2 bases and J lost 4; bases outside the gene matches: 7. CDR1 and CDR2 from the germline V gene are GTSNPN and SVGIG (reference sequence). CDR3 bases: TGTGCCTGGAGTTCCGGGACTAGCGGGGGGAGCGCAGATACGCAGTATTTT. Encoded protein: CAWSSGTSGGSADTQYF.

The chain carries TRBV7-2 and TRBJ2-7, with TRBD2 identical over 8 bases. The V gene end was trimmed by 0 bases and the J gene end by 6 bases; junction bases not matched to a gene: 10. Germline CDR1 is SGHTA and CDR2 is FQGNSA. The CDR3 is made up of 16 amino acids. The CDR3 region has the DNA TGTGCCAGCAGCTTAGCCTCGGGACTAGGCGGTGGCGAGCAGTACTTC. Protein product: CASSLASGLGGGEQYF.

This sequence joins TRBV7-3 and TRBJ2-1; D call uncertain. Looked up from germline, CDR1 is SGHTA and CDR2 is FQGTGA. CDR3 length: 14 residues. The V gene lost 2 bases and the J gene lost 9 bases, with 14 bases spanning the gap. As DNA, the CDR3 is TGTGCCAGCAGCTTATCGTCAGGCGTCACTGAGCAGTTCTTC. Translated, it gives CASSLSSGVTEQFF.

The DNA of the CDR3 is TGTGCCAGCTCACCACCGACAGGGACGGCAACTAATGAAAAACTGTTTTTT. It translates to CASSPPTGTATNEKLFF. The V call is TRBV18, the J call TRBJ1-4; TRBD1 aligns across 7 bases. V was pared by 0 bases and J by 0 bases, with 4 bases of the junction left unmatched. The CDR3 extends over 17 amino acids. The V gene's germline CDR1 is KGHSH and CDR2 LQKENI.

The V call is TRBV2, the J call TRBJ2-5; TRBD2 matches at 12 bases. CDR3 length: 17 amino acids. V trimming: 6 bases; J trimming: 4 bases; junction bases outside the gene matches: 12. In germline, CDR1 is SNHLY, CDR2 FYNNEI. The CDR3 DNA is TGTGCCAGCAGCCCCGGACTAGCGGGGCGGCCCGGAGAGACCCAGTACTTC. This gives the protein CASSPGLAGRPGETQYF.

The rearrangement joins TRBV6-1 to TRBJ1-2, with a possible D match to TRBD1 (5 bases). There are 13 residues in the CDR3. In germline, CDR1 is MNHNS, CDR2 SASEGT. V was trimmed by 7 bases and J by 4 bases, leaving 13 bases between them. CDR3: CASNAPGFYGYTF. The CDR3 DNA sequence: TGTGCCAGCAACGCACCAGGGTTCTATGGCTACACCTTC.

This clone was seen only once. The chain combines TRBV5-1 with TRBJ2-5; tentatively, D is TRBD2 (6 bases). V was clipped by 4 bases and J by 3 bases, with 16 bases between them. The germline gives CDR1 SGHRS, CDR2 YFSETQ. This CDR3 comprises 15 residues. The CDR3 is CASSRYRLVEETQYF. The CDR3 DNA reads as TGCGCCAGCAGCCGATACCGACTAGTTGAAGAGACCCAGTACTTC.